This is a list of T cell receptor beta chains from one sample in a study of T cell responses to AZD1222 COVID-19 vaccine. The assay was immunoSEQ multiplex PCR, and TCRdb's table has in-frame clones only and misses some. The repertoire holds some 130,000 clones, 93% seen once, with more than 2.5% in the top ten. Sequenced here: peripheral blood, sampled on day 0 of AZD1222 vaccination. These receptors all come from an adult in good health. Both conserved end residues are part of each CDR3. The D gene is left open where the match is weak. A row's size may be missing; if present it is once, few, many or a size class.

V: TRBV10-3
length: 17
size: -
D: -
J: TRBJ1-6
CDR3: CAISESGQGLDNSPLHF
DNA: TGTGCCATCAGTGAGTCGGGTCAGGGATTGGATAATTCACCCCTCCACTTT

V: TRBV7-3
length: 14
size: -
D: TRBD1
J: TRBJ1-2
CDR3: CASSATGEDYGYTF
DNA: TGTGCCAGCAGCGCCACAGGGGAGGACTATGGCTACACCTTC

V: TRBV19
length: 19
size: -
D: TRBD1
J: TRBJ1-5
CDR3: CASSIGQGGRHYSNQPQHF
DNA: TGTGCCAGTAGTATCGGACAGGGGGGCCGCCATTATAGCAATCAGCCCCAGCATTTT

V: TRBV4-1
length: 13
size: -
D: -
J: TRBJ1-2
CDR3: CASSRSGGYGYTF
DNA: TGCGCCAGCAGCAGATCGGGGGGCTATGGCTACACCTTC

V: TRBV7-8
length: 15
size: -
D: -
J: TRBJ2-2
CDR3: CASSRGRQITGELFF
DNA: TGTGCCAGCAGCAGAGGCCGACAAATCACCGGGGAGCTGTTTTTT

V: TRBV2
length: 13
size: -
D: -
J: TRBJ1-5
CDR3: CASNRDGNQPQHF
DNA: TGTGCCAGCAATAGGGACGGCAATCAGCCCCAGCATTTT

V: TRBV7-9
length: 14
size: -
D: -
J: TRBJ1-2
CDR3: CASSPSYVGYGYTF
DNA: TGTGCCAGCAGCCCATCCTACGTGGGCTATGGCTACACCTTC

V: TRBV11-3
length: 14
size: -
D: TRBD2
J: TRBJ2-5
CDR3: CASSSGLAGETQYF
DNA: TGTGCCAGCAGCTCCGGACTAGCGGGGGAGACCCAGTACTTC

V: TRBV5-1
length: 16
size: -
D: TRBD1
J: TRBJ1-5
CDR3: CASWASGTGDNQPQHF
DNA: TGCGCCAGCTGGGCATCAGGAACAGGGGATAATCAGCCCCAGCATTTT

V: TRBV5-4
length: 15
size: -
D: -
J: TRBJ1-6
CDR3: CASSLDAGLNSPLHF
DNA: TGTGCCAGCAGCTTGGATGCAGGGCTAAATTCACCCCTCCACTTT

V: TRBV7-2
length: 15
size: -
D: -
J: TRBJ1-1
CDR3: CASSLVGGRDTEAFF
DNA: TGTGCCAGCAGCTTAGTTGGGGGGCGTGACACTGAAGCTTTCTTT

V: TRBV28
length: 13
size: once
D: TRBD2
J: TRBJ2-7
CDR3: CASRSGRAFEQYF
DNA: TGTGCCAGCCGCAGCGGGAGGGCCTTCGAGCAGTACTTC

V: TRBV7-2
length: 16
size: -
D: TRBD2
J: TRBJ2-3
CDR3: CASSTGTSSSTDTQYF
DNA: TGTGCCAGCAGCACAGGGACTAGCAGTAGCACAGATACGCAGTATTTT

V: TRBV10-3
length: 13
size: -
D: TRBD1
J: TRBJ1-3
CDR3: CAISQGQGNTIYF
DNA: TGTGCCATCAGTCAGGGACAGGGAAACACCATATATTTT

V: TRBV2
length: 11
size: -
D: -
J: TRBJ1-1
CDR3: CASSGAPEAFF
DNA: TGTGCCAGCAGTGGTGCCCCTGAAGCTTTCTTT

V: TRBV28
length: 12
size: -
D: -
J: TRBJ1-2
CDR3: CASSFRGYGYTF
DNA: TGTGCCAGCAGTTTCAGAGGCTATGGCTACACCTTC

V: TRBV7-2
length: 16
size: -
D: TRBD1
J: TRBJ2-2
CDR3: CASSLLGQGTTGELFF
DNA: TGTGCCAGCAGCTTGCTGGGACAGGGAACCACCGGGGAGCTGTTTTTT

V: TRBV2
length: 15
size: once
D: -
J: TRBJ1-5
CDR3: CASSEGVDGARSQHF
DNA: TGTGCCAGCAGTGAGGGGGTTGACGGCGCACGGTCCCAGCATTTT

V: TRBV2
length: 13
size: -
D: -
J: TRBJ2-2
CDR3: CASSMEDPGELFF
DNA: TGTGCCAGCAGTATGGAGGACCCCGGGGAGCTGTTTTTT

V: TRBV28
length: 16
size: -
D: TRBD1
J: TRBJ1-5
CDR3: CASSLSNRGYNQPQHF
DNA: TGTGCCAGCAGTTTATCTAACAGGGGGTACAATCAGCCCCAGCATTTT

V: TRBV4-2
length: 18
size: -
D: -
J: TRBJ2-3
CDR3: CASSQEASGGVRTDTQYF
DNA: TGTGCCAGCAGCCAAGAAGCCTCAGGGGGGGTACGCACAGATACGCAGTATTTT

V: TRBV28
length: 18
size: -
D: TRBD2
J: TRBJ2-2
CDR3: CASSLWRLAGFNTGELFF
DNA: TGTGCCAGCAGTTTATGGCGACTAGCGGGGTTTAACACCGGGGAGCTGTTTTTT

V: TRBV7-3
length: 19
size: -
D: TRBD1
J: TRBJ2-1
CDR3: CASSLAPSDRVGTYNEQFF
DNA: TGTGCCAGCAGCTTAGCCCCGTCGGACAGGGTCGGAACCTACAATGAGCAGTTCTTC

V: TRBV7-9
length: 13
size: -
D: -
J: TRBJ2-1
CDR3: CASSPITYNEQFF
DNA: TGTGCCAGCAGCCCGATTACCTACAATGAGCAGTTCTTC

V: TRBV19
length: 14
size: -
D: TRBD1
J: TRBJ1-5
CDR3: CASRETGENQPQHF
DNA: TGTGCCAGCCGAGAGACAGGGGAGAATCAGCCCCAGCATTTT

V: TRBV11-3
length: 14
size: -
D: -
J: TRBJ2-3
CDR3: CASSLGGSTDTQYF
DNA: TGTGCCAGCAGCTTAGGGGGCTCGACAGATACGCAGTATTTT

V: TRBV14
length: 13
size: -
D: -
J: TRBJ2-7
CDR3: CASSTHRVSEQYF
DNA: TGTGCCAGCAGCACTCACAGGGTCAGCGAGCAGTACTTC

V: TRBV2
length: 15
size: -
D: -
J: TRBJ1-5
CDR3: CASTPDGNSNQPQHF
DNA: TGTGCCAGCACCCCAGATGGTAATAGCAATCAGCCCCAGCATTTT

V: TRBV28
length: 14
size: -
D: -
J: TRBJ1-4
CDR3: CASSLATIREKLFF
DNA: TGTGCCAGCAGTTTAGCCACGATTCGGGAAAAACTGTTTTTT

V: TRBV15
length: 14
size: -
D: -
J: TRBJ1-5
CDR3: CATSRDPRNQPQHF
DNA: TGTGCCACCAGCAGAGATCCCCGTAATCAGCCCCAGCATTTT

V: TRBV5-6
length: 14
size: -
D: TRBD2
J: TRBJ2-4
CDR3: CASSFPGGSNIQYF
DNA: TGTGCCAGCAGCTTCCCCGGGGGGTCCAACATTCAGTACTTC

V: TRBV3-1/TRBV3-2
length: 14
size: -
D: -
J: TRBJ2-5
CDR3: CASSQNPGLETQYF
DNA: TGTGCCAGCAGCCAAAATCCAGGGTTAGAGACCCAGTACTTC

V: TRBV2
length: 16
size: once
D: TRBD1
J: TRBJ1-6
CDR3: CASSGGQGMGNSPLHF
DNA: TGTGCCAGCAGTGGGGGACAGGGGATGGGGAATTCACCCCTCCACTTT

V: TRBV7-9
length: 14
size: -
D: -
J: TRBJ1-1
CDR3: CASSRDPRGTEAFF
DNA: TGTGCCAGCAGCCGGGACCCAAGAGGGACTGAAGCTTTCTTT

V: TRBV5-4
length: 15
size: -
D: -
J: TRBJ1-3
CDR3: CASSFGIRSGNTIYF
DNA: TGTGCCAGCAGCTTCGGGATCCGATCTGGAAACACCATATATTTT

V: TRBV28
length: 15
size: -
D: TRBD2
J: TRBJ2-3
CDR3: CASIRLAGSTDTQYF
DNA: TGTGCCAGCATTAGGCTAGCGGGGAGCACAGATACGCAGTATTTT

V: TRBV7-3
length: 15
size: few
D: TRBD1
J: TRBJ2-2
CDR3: CASSLGQGSTGELFF
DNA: TGTGCCAGCAGCTTAGGACAGGGAAGCACCGGGGAGCTGTTTTTT

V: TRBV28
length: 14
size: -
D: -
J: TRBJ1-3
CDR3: CASGSSGTGNTIYF
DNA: TGTGCCAGCGGAAGCTCGGGGACTGGAAACACCATATATTTT

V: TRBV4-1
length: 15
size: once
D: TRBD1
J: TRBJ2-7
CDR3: CASSQGQGSSYEQYF
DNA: TGCGCCAGCAGCCAAGGACAGGGGAGCTCCTACGAGCAGTACTTC

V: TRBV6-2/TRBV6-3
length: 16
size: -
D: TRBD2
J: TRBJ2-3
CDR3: CASSYVAGGSTDTQYF
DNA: TGTGCCAGCAGTTATGTAGCGGGAGGCAGCACAGATACGCAGTATTTT

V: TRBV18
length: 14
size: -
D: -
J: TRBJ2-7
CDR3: CASSPDWGPYEQYF
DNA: TGTGCCAGCTCACCAGACTGGGGCCCGTACGAGCAGTACTTC

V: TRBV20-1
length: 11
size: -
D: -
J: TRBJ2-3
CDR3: CSATLGDAQYF
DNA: TGCAGTGCAACACTAGGGGATGCGCAGTATTTT

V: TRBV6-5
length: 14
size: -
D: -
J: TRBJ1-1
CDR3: CASSYGDFGTEAFF
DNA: TGTGCCAGCAGTTACGGGGACTTCGGCACTGAAGCTTTCTTT

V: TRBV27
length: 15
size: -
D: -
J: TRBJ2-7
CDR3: CASSRGLVGSYEQYF
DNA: TGTGCCAGCAGTCGAGGGTTGGTAGGCTCCTACGAGCAGTACTTC

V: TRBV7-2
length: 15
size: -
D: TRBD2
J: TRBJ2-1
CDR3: CASSSPTSGYNEQFF
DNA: TGTGCCAGCAGCAGTCCGACTAGCGGTTACAATGAGCAGTTCTTC

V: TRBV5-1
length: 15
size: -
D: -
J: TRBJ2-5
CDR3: CASSLFSWSGETQYF
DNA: TGCGCCAGCAGCTTGTTCAGTTGGTCCGGGGAGACCCAGTACTTC